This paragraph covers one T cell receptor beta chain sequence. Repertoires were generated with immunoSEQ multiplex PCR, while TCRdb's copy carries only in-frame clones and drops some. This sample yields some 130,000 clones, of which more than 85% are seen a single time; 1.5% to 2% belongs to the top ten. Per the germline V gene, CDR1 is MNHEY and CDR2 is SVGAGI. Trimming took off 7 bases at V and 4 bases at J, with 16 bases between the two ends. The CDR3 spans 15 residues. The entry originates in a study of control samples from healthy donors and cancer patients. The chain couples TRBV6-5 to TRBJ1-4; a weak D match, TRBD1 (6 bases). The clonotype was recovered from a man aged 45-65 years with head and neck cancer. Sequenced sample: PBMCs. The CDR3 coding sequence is TGTGCCAGCAACCCTCCGGGGGCGGGTAATGAAAAACTGTTTTTT. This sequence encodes CASNPPGAGNEKLFF.